This T cell receptor beta chain appears in the sequencing data of a study of blood T cell repertoires in COVID-19. Study-level background: From the United States, Italy and Spain came samples of acute and convalescent COVID-19. PBMCs, B-cell-depleted T cells, or T cells provided the cDNA or gDNA that made up the material.

This CDR3 is 15 amino acids long. Germline V gives CDR1 MNHEY, CDR2 SVGAGI. Trimming removed 0 bases from V and 4 bases from J; junction bases left unmatched: 3. Per the authors' pipeline: Using reference gene primer amplification, nucleated cell counts were estimated. The table came from immunoSEQ multiplex PCR; TCRdb's copy has only in-frame clones and leaves some out. Clone size and V and J calls were adopted from that table, with D and trimming inferred from the DNA. The table records about 400,000 clones, 75% to 90% of them present only once. The chain couples TRBV6-5 to TRBJ1-2; TRBD1 agrees at 9 bases. The receptor was derived from a woman aged 25-40 years with acute or convalescent COVID-19. What was sequenced was peripheral blood. CDR3 loop: CASSYSGQGGYGYTF. The DNA of the CDR3 is TGTGCCAGCAGTTACTCGGGACAGGGCGGCTATGGCTACACCTTC.